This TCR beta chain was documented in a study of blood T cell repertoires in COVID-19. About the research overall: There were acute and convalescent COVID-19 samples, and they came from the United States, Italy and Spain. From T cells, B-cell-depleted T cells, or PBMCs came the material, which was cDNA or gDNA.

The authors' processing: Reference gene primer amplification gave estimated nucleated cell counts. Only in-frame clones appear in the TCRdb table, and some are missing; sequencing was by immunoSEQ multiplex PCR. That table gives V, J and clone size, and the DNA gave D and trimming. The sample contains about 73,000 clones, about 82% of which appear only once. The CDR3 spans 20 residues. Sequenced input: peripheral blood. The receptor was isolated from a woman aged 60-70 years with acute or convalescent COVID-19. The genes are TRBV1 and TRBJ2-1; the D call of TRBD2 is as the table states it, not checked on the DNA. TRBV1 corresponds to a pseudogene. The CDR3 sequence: CTSSQGGGLAGALGAHRQFF. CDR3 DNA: TGCACCAGCAGCCAAGGCGGTGGACTAGCGGGGGCCCTGGGGGCGCATCGGCAGTTCTTC.